Presented here are 4 T cell receptor beta chains from one specimen sequenced in a study of blood T cell repertoires in COVID-19. Clones were sequenced by immunoSEQ multiplex PCR, and TCRdb holds only the in-frame ones, with some missing. Here the sample spans 100,000 to 150,000 clones, around 85% being singletons. Source material: peripheral blood. The receptors here all came from a woman over 75 with acute or convalescent COVID-19.

The chain recombines TRBV5-1 with TRBJ2-5; D is undetermined. The ends were cut back, 0 bases at V and 0 bases at J, with 6 bases in the middle. CDR1 SGHRS and CDR2 YFSETQ come from the germline V gene. This CDR3 spans 14 amino acids. The CDR3 spells CASSLGQYQETQYF. CDR3 nucleotides: TGCGCCAGCAGCTTGGGTCAGTACCAAGAGACCCAGTACTTC.

The chain recombines TRBV5-5 with TRBJ2-1; 15 nucleotides line up with TRBD2. J gave up 4 bases and V 5 bases, and 7 bases lay outside the gene matches. Germline CDR1 reads SGHKS; CDR2 reads YYEKEE (reference sequence). This CDR3 contains 17 residues. The CDR3 nucleotides read TGTGCCAGCAGTTCGGGACTAGCGGGAGGATCTTACAATGAGCAGTTCTTC. It encodes CASSSGLAGGSYNEQFF.

The rearrangement uses TRBV27 and TRBJ2-1; 10 nucleotides align to TRBD2. The trim removed 2 bases at V and 8 bases at J, leaving 9 bases unmatched. The CDR3 loop spans 16 amino acids. The germline V gene encodes CDR1 MNHEY and CDR2 SMNVEV (reference sequence). CDR3 nucleotide sequence: TGTGCCAGCAGTTTAGGTTCGGCTAGCGGGAGCTATGAGCAGTTCTTC. Amino acids: CASSLGSASGSYEQFF.

The rearrangement uses TRBV5-6 and TRBJ1-4; a weak D match, TRBD1 (6 bases). This CDR3 spans 15 amino acids. CDR1 is SGHDT, CDR2 YYEEEE, per germline. The V end was cut by 3 bases, the J end by 3 bases, with 12 bases between. Here the CDR3 reads CASSSSGAANEKLFF. The CDR3 DNA reads TGTGCCAGCAGCTCCTCAGGGGCGGCTAATGAAAAACTGTTTTTT.